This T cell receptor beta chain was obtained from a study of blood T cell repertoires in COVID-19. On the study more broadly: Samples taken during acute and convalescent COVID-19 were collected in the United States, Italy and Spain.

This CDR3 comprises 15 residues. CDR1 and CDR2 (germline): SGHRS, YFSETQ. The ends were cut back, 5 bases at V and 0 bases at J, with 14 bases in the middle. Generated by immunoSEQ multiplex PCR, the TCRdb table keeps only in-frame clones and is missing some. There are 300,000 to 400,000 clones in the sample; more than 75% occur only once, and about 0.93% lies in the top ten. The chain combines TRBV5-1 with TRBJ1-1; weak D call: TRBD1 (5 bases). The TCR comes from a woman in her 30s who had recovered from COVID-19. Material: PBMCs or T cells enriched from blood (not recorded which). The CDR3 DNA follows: TGCGCCAGCAGTGTGAGGACATCCATGAACACTGAAGCTTTCTTT. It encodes CASSVRTSMNTEAFF. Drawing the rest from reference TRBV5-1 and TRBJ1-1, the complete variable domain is KAGVTQTPRYLIKTRGQQVTLSCSPISGHRSVSWYQQTPGQGLQFLFEYFSETQRNKGNFPGRFSGRQFSNSRSEMNVSTLELGDSALYLCASSVRTSMNTEAFFGQGTRLTVV.